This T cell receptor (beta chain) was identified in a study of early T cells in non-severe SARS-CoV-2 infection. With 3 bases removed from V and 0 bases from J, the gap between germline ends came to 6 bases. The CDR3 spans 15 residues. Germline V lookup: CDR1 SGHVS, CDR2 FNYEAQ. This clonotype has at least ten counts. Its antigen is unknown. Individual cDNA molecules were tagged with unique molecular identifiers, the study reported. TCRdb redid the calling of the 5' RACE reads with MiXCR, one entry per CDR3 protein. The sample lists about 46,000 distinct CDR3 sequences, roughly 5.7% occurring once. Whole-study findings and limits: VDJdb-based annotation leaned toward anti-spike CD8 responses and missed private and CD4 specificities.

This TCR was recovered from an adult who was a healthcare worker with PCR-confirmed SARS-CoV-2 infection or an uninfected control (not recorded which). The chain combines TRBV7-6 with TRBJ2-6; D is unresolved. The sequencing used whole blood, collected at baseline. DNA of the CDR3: TGTGCCAGCAGCTTTCCCGGCTCTGGGGCCAACGTCCTGACTTTC. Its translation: CASSFPGSGANVLTF. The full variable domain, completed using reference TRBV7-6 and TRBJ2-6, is GAGVSQSPRYKVTKRGQDVALRCDPISGHVSLYWYRQALGQGPEFLTYFNYEAQQDKSGLPNDRFSAERPEGSISTLTIQRTEQRDSAMYRCASSFPGSGANVLTFGAGSRLTVL.